The source of this T cell receptor beta chain is a study of T cells in Graves' hyperthyroidism and ophthalmopathy. CDR1 is SEHNR, CDR2 FQNEAQ, per germline (reference sequence). The CDR3 is 15 amino acids. Between the trimmed V and J ends, which lost 2 bases and 3 bases, there was a span of 13 bases. Amplification of TCR beta CDR3 regions used RNA as the template. HTBI primers were employed in a first-round RT-PCR of the TCR CDR3. Using its own MiXCR run on the multiplex PCR reads, TCRdb lists one record per CDR3 protein. The repertoire includes roughly 580,000 distinct CDR3 sequences, about 45% of them detected once, and 8.2% sits in the top ten.

The material sequenced was peripheral blood or thyroid tissue (not recorded which). V and J are TRBV7-9 and TRBJ1-1; D not resolved. This TCR was recovered from a woman under 30 with Graves' hyperthyroidism. The CDR3 sequence: CASSLRPTGDTEAFF. In nucleotides, the CDR3 is TGTGCCAGCAGCTTACGTCCTACCGGGGACACTGAAGCTTTCTTT.